A single sample is the source of the 7 T cell receptor beta chains below, sequenced in a study of metastatic and nonmetastatic thyroid tumors. Patients underwent thyroid surgery, and none had received any treatment before it. Through MiXCR, TCRdb re-clonotyped the PCR reads. This sample has over 25,000 clones, with about 18% found just once. The sequencing input was blood. These receptors all come from a female donor with papillary thyroid cancer or a benign thyroid nodule (not recorded which). Some clones in this sample may be carry-over from other donors' samples.

In this sample, this clone turned up many times. This sequence may be a read error, since a much larger clone differs from it by one base. The gene calls are TRBV20-1 and TRBJ2-7; D not resolved. The germline gives CDR1 DFQATT, CDR2 SNEGSKA (reference sequence). This CDR3 has 16 amino acids. In nucleotides, the CDR3 is TGCAGTGCTAGAGATCTAGGCAGCATAAGCTCCGACGAGCAGTACTTC. It specifies CSARDLGSISSDEQYF.

Many counts were recorded for this clone. This sequence joins TRBV9 and TRBJ2-1; 8 bases line up with TRBD2. CDR3 length: 15 amino acids. Germline-derived CDR1 and CDR2 are SGDLS and YYNGEE. The trim removed 4 bases at V and 2 bases at J, leaving 5 bases unmatched. CDR3 in DNA: TGTGCCAGCAGCTTCAGCGGGAGTACCTACAATGAGCAGTTCTTC. Translation: CASSFSGSTYNEQFF.

Many counts were recorded for this clone. The chain joins TRBV30 to TRBJ1-3; no definite D call. This CDR3 spans 12 amino acids. Germline V CDR1 and CDR2: GTSNPN, SVGIG (reference sequence). Between the trimmed V and J ends, which lost 0 bases and 9 bases, there was a span of 9 bases. CDR3 sequence: CAWSVGISTIYF. CDR3 in DNA: TGTGCCTGGAGTGTTGGAATCTCCACCATATATTTT. Variable domain in full (rest from reference TRBV30 and TRBJ1-3): SQTIHQWPATLVQPVGSPLSLECTVEGTSNPNLYWYRQAAGRGLQLLFYSVGIGQISSEVPQNLSASRPQDRQFILSSKKLLLSDSGFYLCAWSVGISTIYFGEGSWLTVV.

This clone was counted many times. The V gene is TRBV5-1, the J gene TRBJ2-3; D is ambiguous. The CDR3 contains 16 residues. Per germline, CDR1 SGHRS and CDR2 YFSETQ. Trimming took off 3 bases at V and 0 bases at J, with 14 bases between the two ends. CDR3 sequence (DNA): TGCGCCAGCAGCTGGGCCCTCCCCAGCAGCACAGATACGCAGTATTTT. Its translation: CASSWALPSSTDTQYF.

This clone was counted only a few times. The chain employs TRBV10-3 and TRBJ1-2, with 9 bases that match TRBD1. The CDR3 consists of 16 residues. J lost 4 bases, V lost 0 bases, and 6 bases had no gene match. The germline V gene encodes CDR1 ENHRY and CDR2 SYGVKD. Here the CDR3 reads CAISESNRGRGYGYTF. The CDR3, as DNA: TGTGCCATCAGTGAGTCGAACAGGGGGCGAGGCTATGGCTACACCTTC.

This rearrangement joins TRBV7-3 to TRBJ2-1; 7 bases match TRBD1. The CDR3 loop spans 15 amino acids. Germline V gene lookup returns CDR1 SGHTA and CDR2 FQGTGA. V dropped 0 bases and J dropped 3; count of bases not matched to a gene: 2. The CDR3 spells CASSLTGTDYNEQFF. CDR3 coding DNA: TGTGCCAGCAGCTTAACCGGGACAGACTACAATGAGCAGTTCTTC.

This clone was observed at least ten times. The chain carries TRBV5-4 and TRBJ2-3; 9 bases map to TRBD2. The CDR3 is 16 amino acids. Per the germline V gene, CDR1 is SGHNT and CDR2 is YYREEE (reference sequence). After removal of 0 bases from V and 4 bases from J, the junction contained 6 bases not matched to a gene. As DNA, the CDR3 is TGTGCCAGCAGCTTGGCGGCGGGGGGGCCGTCAGATACGCAGTATTTT. Its protein product is CASSLAAGGPSDTQYF. The full variable domain, rest sourced from reference TRBV5-4 and TRBJ2-3, is ETGVTQSPTHLIKTRGQQVTLRCSSQSGHNTVSWYQQALGQGPQFIFQYYREEENGRGNFPPRFSGLQFPNYSSELNVNALELDDSALYLCASSLAAGGPSDTQYFGPGTRLTVL.